The entry below gives a single TCR beta chain sequence along with its context. Germline V CDR1 and CDR2: MNHNS, SASEGT. The CDR3 spans 14 residues. V shed 6 bases, J shed 7 bases, and the junction held 8 bases outside the gene matches. The data were produced by immunoSEQ multiplex PCR, yet TCRdb's version contains in-frame clones alone and is incomplete. The table has over 9,000 clones, approximately 72% seen once; the top ten hold more than 7.5%. The data were obtained in a study of T cells after somatic rescue of genetic block. The sequenced sample consisted of peripheral blood mononuclear cells (PBMCs). The source is a boy aged 5-17 years. J is TRBJ1-4 and V is TRBV6-1; 7 nucleotides align to TRBD1. The CDR3 bases are TGTGCCAGCAGCTTGACACCAGGGGGTGAAAAACTGTTTTTT. It specifies CASSLTPGGEKLFF.